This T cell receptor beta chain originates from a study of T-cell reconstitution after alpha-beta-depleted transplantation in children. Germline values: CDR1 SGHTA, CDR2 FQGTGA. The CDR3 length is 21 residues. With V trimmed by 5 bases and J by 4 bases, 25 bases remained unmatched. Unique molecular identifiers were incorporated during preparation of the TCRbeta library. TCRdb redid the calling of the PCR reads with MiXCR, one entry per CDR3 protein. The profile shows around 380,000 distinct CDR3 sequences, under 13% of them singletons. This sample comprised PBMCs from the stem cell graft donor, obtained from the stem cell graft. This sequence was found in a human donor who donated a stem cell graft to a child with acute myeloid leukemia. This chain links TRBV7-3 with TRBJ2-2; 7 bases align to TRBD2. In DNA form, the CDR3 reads TGTGCCAGCAGCCTCCGATGGGGTGGAGCGGGAATCCCTCGGGGCACCGGGGAGCTGTTTTTT. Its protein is CASSLRWGGAGIPRGTGELFF. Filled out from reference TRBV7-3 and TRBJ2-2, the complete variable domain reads GAGVSQTPSNKVTEKGKYVELRCDPISGHTALYWYRQSLGQGPEFLIYFQGTGAADDSGLPNDRFFAVRPEGSVSTLKIQRTERGDSAVYLCASSLRWGGAGIPRGTGELFFGEGSRLTVL.